These 4 T cell receptor beta chains share one sample of origin, sequenced in a study of regulatory T cells in long-lasting Graves disease. Assembly of TCR beta libraries relied on iRepertoire HTBI primers together with Arm-PCR of CDR3 regions. TCRdb recomputed calls from the multiplex PCR reads with MiXCR, one row per CDR3 protein. The sample lists 650,000 to 700,000 distinct CDR3 sequences, around 30% occurring once. The sample's time point: persistent/refractory GD, antithyroid drugs over 5 years with positive TRAb. TCR sequences were obtained from RNA taken from PBMCs. Here the sequenced sample was peripheral blood mononuclear cells (PBMCs), taken when the disease was refractory, from a patient treated with antithyroid drugs. The receptors were sampled from a female donor with Graves disease.

This clonotype occurred once. The chain employs TRBV4-2 and TRBJ1-5; TRBD1 might be the D (5 bases). In germline, CDR1 is LGHNA, CDR2 YNFKEQ. CDR3 length: 15 residues. V lost 2 bases, J lost 5 bases, and 13 bases lay in between. CDR3 bases: TGTGCCAGCAGCCAAACCGGAGCGGGGGATCAGCCCCAGCATTTT. This translates into CASSQTGAGDQPQHF.

In this sample, this clonotype turned up a few times. The V call is TRBV5-1, the J call TRBJ1-2; maybe TRBD1 (6 bases). Trimming stripped 0 bases from V and 6 bases from J, with 15 bases between. Germline-derived CDR1 and CDR2 are SGHRS and YFSETQ. This CDR3 comprises 15 residues. CDR3 sequence reads: CASSLELQGLDGYTF. CDR3 sequence (DNA): TGCGCCAGCAGCTTGGAGCTACAGGGACTCGATGGCTACACCTTC.

The rearrangement joins TRBV11-2 to TRBJ1-3, with 7 bases matching TRBD1. The V and J ends lost 4 bases and 1 base, in that order; junction bases with no gene match: 4. Germline lookup yields CDR1 SGHAT and CDR2 FQNNGV. CDR3 length: 15 amino acids. CDR3 residues: CASSWAGGSGNTIYF. The CDR3 coding sequence is TGTGCCAGCAGCTGGGCAGGGGGTTCTGGAAACACCATATATTTT.

The chain uses TRBV20-1 and TRBJ1-2; 8 nucleotides align to TRBD1. This CDR3 is built from 13 residues. V trimming: 0 bases; J trimming: 6 bases; junction bases outside the gene matches: 3. Germline V gives CDR1 DFQATT, CDR2 SNEGSKA (reference sequence). CDR3 nucleotides: TGCAGTGCTAGAGACGAGACAGGGGATGGCTACACCTTC. It encodes CSARDETGDGYTF.